This is a list of T cell receptor beta chains from one sample in a study of control samples from healthy donors and cancer patients. TCRdb keeps only in-frame clones here, not all; method: immunoSEQ multiplex PCR. This sample carries about 140,000 clones, about 89% of them seen once, and the ten largest clones take 6% to 9%. The specimen sequenced was blood. The receptors shown here come from a man between 18 and 35 years old in good health. Each CDR3 is given with its conserved first and last residue. A D gene is named only where the DNA matches it firmly. Part of the rows lack a size; the others show once, few, many or a class for expanded clones.

v_gene	j_gene	abundance	d_gene	CDR3nt	CDR3aa
TRBV10-3	TRBJ2-1	NA	TRBD2	TGTGCCATCGGGGGTAGCGGGAGGGCTAATGAGCAGTTCTTC	CAIGGSGRANEQFF
TRBV5-1	TRBJ2-5	NA	TRBD1	TGCGCCAGCAGCTCCGAAGCGAACAGGGGAGCGGAGACCCAGTACTTC	CASSSEANRGAETQYF
TRBV30	TRBJ2-3	NA	TRBD2	TGTGCCTGGGGTCCCCGAGCGGGGGCGAGCACAGATACGCAGTATTTT	CAWGPRAGASTDTQYF
TRBV3-1/TRBV3-2	TRBJ2-2	NA	TRBD2	TGTGCCAGCAGCCACGGGAGGGGGGAGCTGTTTTTT	CASSHGRGELFF
TRBV29-1	TRBJ1-1	NA	NA	TGCAGCGGGCTCGTTGGTTACACTGAAGCTTTCTTT	CSGLVGYTEAFF
TRBV7-2	TRBJ2-7	NA	NA	TGTGCCAGCAGCCTCGGACTTTCCTACGAGCAGTACTTC	CASSLGLSYEQYF
TRBV12-3/TRBV12-4	TRBJ1-2	NA	TRBD1	TGTGCCAGCAGCCGTACAGGGGGCGGGGGCTACACCTTC	CASSRTGGGGYTF
TRBV18	TRBJ1-2	NA	NA	TGTGCCAGCTCACCACCGAGCGGTCAGGGGACCTATGGCTACACCTTC	CASSPPSGQGTYGYTF
TRBV30	TRBJ2-2	NA	NA	TGTGCCTGGAGTGTACAGGCCAGCACCGGGGAGCTGTTTTTT	CAWSVQASTGELFF
TRBV5-1	TRBJ1-6	few	TRBD1	TGCGCCAGCAGCTCCGAAGGCCCGACAGGGGCTAATTCACCCCTCCACTTT	CASSSEGPTGANSPLHF
TRBV7-3	TRBJ2-1	NA	TRBD1	TGTGCCAGCAGCTTAACGGCCGACAGGGTTAATGAGCAGTTCTTC	CASSLTADRVNEQFF
TRBV4-1	TRBJ2-3	few	NA	TGCGCCAGCAGCCAAGGAAGGGGGGAAGTCACAGATACGCAGTATTTT	CASSQGRGEVTDTQYF
TRBV27	TRBJ1-5	NA	TRBD1	TGTGCCAGCAGTTCGGGGACAGGTTATCAGCCCCAGCATTTT	CASSSGTGYQPQHF
TRBV9	TRBJ1-2	NA	NA	TGTGCCAGCAGCGTAGTACCCAGGGAACCTGGCTACACCTTC	CASSVVPREPGYTF
TRBV14	TRBJ1-5	NA	NA	TGTGCCAGCAGCCAAGGGGCAGGGGGCAATCAGCCCCAGCATTTT	CASSQGAGGNQPQHF
TRBV2	TRBJ1-3	NA	NA	TGTGCCAGCAGTGAAACAGGGTCTGGAAACACCATATATTTT	CASSETGSGNTIYF
TRBV2	TRBJ1-1	NA	NA	TGTGCCAGCATCTCAGGTTGGCAGGGAAACACTGAAGCTTTCTTT	CASISGWQGNTEAFF
TRBV19	TRBJ2-5	NA	NA	TGTGCCAGTAGTATGGGGGCTGGGCGAGAGACCCAGTACTTC	CASSMGAGRETQYF
TRBV6-5	TRBJ2-3	NA	TRBD2	TGTGCCAGCAGTCGGGGGGGGCCAGATACGCAGTATTTT	CASSRGGPDTQYF
TRBV2	TRBJ2-3	NA	NA	TGTGCCAGCAGTGAAAATAGGAGAGATACGCAGTATTTT	CASSENRRDTQYF
TRBV2	TRBJ2-1	NA	TRBD2	TGTGCCAGCAGTCGGGGACTAGCGGGGATATACAATGAGCAGTTCTTC	CASSRGLAGIYNEQFF
TRBV2	TRBJ2-7	once	NA	TGTGCCAGCACGTCTTTGAAAACTACCTACGAGCAGTACTTC	CASTSLKTTYEQYF
TRBV5-4	TRBJ2-5	NA	NA	TGTGCCAGCAGCTTGGGGGGTTCCGGGGTAGAGACCCAGTACTTC	CASSLGGSGVETQYF
TRBV4-1	TRBJ1-6	NA	NA	TGCGCCAGCAGCCAAGAGGGGGGAGGGGTTTATAATTCACCCCTCCACTTT	CASSQEGGGVYNSPLHF
TRBV7-9	TRBJ1-6	NA	TRBD1	TGTGCCAGCAGCCCCGGGACAGTTAATTCACCCCTCCACTTT	CASSPGTVNSPLHF
TRBV28	TRBJ2-2	NA	TRBD1	TGTGCCAGCAGTCCCGCTGGGGTAGGACAGGGGAACACCGGGGAGCTGTTTTTT	CASSPAGVGQGNTGELFF
TRBV6-2/TRBV6-3	TRBJ2-3	NA	NA	TGTGCCAGCAGTTCGGGACACCACCTCGCTACGCAGTATTTT	CASSSGHHLATQYF
TRBV6-5	TRBJ2-5	NA	NA	TGTGCCACTGCCTTAGCACACCAGGGGGAGACCCAGTACTTC	CATALAHQGETQYF
TRBV7-9	TRBJ2-2	NA	TRBD2	TGTGCCAGCTATCTAGCGGGGTACACCGGGGAGCTGTTTTTT	CASYLAGYTGELFF
TRBV10-3	TRBJ2-5	NA	TRBD1	TGTGCCATCAGTGATGGACAGGCCCAAGAGACCCAGTACTTC	CAISDGQAQETQYF
TRBV10-3	TRBJ2-7	once	NA	TGTGCCATAGGGGGAGGGCAGGGATCCTACGAGCAGTACTTC	CAIGGGQGSYEQYF
TRBV11-2	TRBJ1-1	NA	NA	TGTGCCAGCAGCCTACAGGGTACACTGAACACTGAAGCTTTCTTT	CASSLQGTLNTEAFF
TRBV7-2	TRBJ1-6	NA	NA	TGTGCCAGCAGCCTACGCAAAGGGGCCTATAATTCACCCCTCCACTTT	CASSLRKGAYNSPLHF
TRBV21-1	TRBJ1-2	once	NA	TGTGCCAGCAGCAAAGGGGGTGGCGTGCCGGGTCAGGGGTTCTATGGCTACACCTTC	CASSKGGGVPGQGFYGYTF
TRBV3-1/TRBV3-2	TRBJ1-3	once	NA	TGTGCCAGCACCCAGAGGAGGGGGAGCTCTGGAAACACCATATATTTT	CASTQRRGSSGNTIYF
TRBV19	TRBJ1-4	NA	TRBD1	TGTGCCAGTAGCCAGAGGACAGGGGGGATAACTAATGAAAAACTGTTTTTT	CASSQRTGGITNEKLFF
TRBV3-1/TRBV3-2	TRBJ2-7	NA	NA	TGTGCCAGCAGCCAAGATGGTAGGGGGAGATACGAGCAGTACTTC	CASSQDGRGRYEQYF
TRBV18	TRBJ1-5	NA	NA	TGTGCCAGCTCACCGAAACCAGGGGACAATCAGCCCCAGCATTTT	CASSPKPGDNQPQHF
TRBV2	TRBJ2-2	NA	TRBD1	TGTGCCAGCGGGGAGACAGGGGGTACCGGGGAGCTGTTTTTT	CASGETGGTGELFF
TRBV2	TRBJ1-5	NA	NA	TGTGCCAGCAGTGTAGAGGCTCAGCCCCAGCATTTT	CASSVEAQPQHF
TRBV28	TRBJ1-3	once	NA	TGTGCCAGCAGTCCGGACGGGAACTCTGGAAACACCATATATTTT	CASSPDGNSGNTIYF
TRBV15	TRBJ2-2	NA	NA	TGTGCCACCAGCAGATCAGGGAACACCGGGGAGCTGTTTTTT	CATSRSGNTGELFF
TRBV7-3	TRBJ2-1	NA	NA	TGTGCCAGCAGCTTCGTGAGCTCCTACAATGAGCAGTTCTTC	CASSFVSSYNEQFF
TRBV2	TRBJ1-1	NA	NA	TGTGCCAGCAGGTGGGCGAACACTGAAGCTTTCTTT	CASRWANTEAFF
TRBV7-3	TRBJ2-2	NA	NA	TGTGCCAGCAGCAACACAGGGTCCACCGGGGAGCTGTTTTTT	CASSNTGSTGELFF
TRBV20-1	TRBJ1-2	NA	NA	TGCAGTGCTAGAAGGGGGATCGGCTACACCTTC	CSARRGIGYTF
TRBV7-9	TRBJ2-5	NA	NA	TGTGCCAGCAGCTTAGTAAGAGGTGGGGAACAGACCCAGTACTTC	CASSLVRGGEQTQYF
TRBV5-1	TRBJ2-7	NA	TRBD1	TGCGCCAGCAGCTTGGTGCCGGGACAGGCCTCCTACGAGCAGTACTTC	CASSLVPGQASYEQYF
TRBV27	TRBJ2-1	NA	TRBD1	TGTGCCAGCAGTTCGACAGGGGTACGGCGGGGTGAGCAGTTCTTC	CASSSTGVRRGEQFF
TRBV10-3	TRBJ1-2	NA	TRBD1	TGTGCCATCAGTGAGGCTGGGACAGGGGCCCGGGGGGGCTATGGCTACACCTTC	CAISEAGTGARGGYGYTF
TRBV2	TRBJ2-3	NA	TRBD1	TGTGCCAGCAGGACTTACAGGGGCCAAGGAGATACGCAGTATTTT	CASRTYRGQGDTQYF
TRBV7-2	TRBJ2-7	NA	TRBD2	TGTGCCAGTCAACTAGCGGGGGCTCTCTCCTACGAGCAGTACTTC	CASQLAGALSYEQYF
TRBV7-3	TRBJ2-3	NA	NA	TGTGCCAGCAGCTTCTTGTACACAGATACGCAGTATTTT	CASSFLYTDTQYF
TRBV6-6	TRBJ1-5	medium-sized	NA	TGTGCCAGCAGTTCACCCGGACAGCTCAGTCAGCCCCAGCATTTT	CASSSPGQLSQPQHF
TRBV6-5	TRBJ2-7	once	TRBD1	TGTGCCAGCAGTTATTTGACAGGGTCCTACGAGCAGTACTTC	CASSYLTGSYEQYF
TRBV4-1	TRBJ1-1	once	NA	TGCGCCAGCAGAGGGCCGGGCGGGACTGAAGCTTTCTTT	CASRGPGGTEAFF
TRBV6-2/TRBV6-3	TRBJ2-3	NA	NA	TGTGCCAGCAGTAACGCAGATACGCAGTATTTT	CASSNADTQYF
TRBV5-4	TRBJ1-4	NA	TRBD1	TGTGCCAGCAGCTTGGCGGACAGGGGAAGCGGAGAAAAACTGTTTTTT	CASSLADRGSGEKLFF